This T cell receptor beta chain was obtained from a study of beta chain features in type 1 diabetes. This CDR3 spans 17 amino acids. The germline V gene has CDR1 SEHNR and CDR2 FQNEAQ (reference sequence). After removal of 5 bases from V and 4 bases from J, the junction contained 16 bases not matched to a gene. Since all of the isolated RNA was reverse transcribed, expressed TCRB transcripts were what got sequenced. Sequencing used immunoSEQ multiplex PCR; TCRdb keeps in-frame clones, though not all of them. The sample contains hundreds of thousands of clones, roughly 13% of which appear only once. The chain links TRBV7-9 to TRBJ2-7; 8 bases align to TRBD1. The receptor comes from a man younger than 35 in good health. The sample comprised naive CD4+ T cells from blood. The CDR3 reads CASSPKQGARGRYEQYF. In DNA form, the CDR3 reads TGTGCCAGCAGCCCAAAGCAGGGGGCGCGGGGCCGGTACGAGCAGTACTTC.